The subject of this entry is one T cell receptor beta chain. The antigen is undetermined. No conserved phenylalanine or tryptophan is present at the end of the CDR3, so a read error is the likely explanation. The record originates from a study of tumor and adjacent non-tumor tissue in lung cancer. Study as a whole: Aged roughly 30 to 76 years, patients included roughly eleven men and several women with stage I to III disease.

The CDR3 sequence is 8 residues long. Germline V lookup: CDR1 SQVTM, CDR2 ANQGSEA. V dropped 4 bases and J dropped 13 bases, with 5 bases sitting between them. The template was RNA from unsorted bulk tissue. This non-tumor lung sample came from over 3 cm beyond the tumor edge. Findings and limits, study-wide: Normal lung showed higher cumulative top 100 clone frequency than tumor.

The library came from three nested PCR rounds adapted from ARM-PCR protocols. TCRdb called the multiplex PCR reads again in MiXCR, with one record for every CDR3 protein. The table includes tens of thousands of distinct CDR3 sequences, about 55% detected once. This clonotype was sampled from a man in his 70s with non-small cell lung cancer. The chain links TRBV29-1 to TRBJ2-1, with D uncertain. Specimen: distant non-tumor lung tissue. The CDR3 is CSVAEQFL. CDR3 coding DNA: TGCAGCGTTGCAGAACAGTTCTTA.